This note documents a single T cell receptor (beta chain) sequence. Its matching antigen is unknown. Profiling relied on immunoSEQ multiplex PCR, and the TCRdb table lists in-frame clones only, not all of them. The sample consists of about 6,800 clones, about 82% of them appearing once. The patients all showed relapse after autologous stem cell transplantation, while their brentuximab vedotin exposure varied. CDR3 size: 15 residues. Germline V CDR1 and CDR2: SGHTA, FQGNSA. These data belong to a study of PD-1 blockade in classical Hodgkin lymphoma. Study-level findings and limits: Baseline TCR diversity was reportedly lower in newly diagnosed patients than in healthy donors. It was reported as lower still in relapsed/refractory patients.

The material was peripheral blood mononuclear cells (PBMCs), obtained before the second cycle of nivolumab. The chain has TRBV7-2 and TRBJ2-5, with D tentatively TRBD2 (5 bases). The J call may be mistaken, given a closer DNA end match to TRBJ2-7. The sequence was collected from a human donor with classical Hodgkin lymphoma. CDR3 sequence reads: CASSPAAERIYEQYF. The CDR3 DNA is TGTGCCAGCAGCCCCGCGGCGGAGCGGATATACGAGCAGTACTTC.